These 22 T cell receptor beta chains originate from one sample sequenced in a study of response to subunit inactivated influenza vaccine. One entry per CDR3 protein results from TCRdb running MiXCR on the RT-PCR reads. The data hold a few hundred thousand distinct CDR3 sequences, with around a fifth observed a single time. This material consisted of PBMCs from blood, taken less than 22 months after vaccination. The receptors originated from a man between 50 and 75 years old who received an inactivated influenza vaccine.

In its sample, this clonotype was seen a few times. This chain links TRBV5-4 with TRBJ2-5; D might be TRBD1 (6 bases). Germline loops: CDR1 SGHNT, CDR2 YYREEE (reference sequence). The ends were cut back, 5 bases at V and 5 bases at J, with 13 bases in the middle. The CDR3 consists of 13 residues. CDR3 amino acids: CASSFTGLETQYF. CDR3 bases: TGTGCCAGCAGTTTTACAGGGCTCGAGACCCAGTACTTC.

CDR3 sequence reads: CATSSFSSTDTQYF. In nucleotides, the CDR3 is TGTGCCACCAGCTCATTTTCCAGCACAGATACGCAGTATTTT. The J gene is TRBJ2-3, the V gene TRBV15; D not resolved. The germline CDR1 and CDR2 sequences are LNHNV and YYDKDF (reference sequence). This CDR3 is 14 amino acids long. Between the trimmed V and J ends, which lost 5 bases and 0 bases, there was a span of 9 bases. Full variable domain (rest looked up from reference TRBV15 and TRBJ2-3): DAMVIQNPRYQVTQFGKPVTLSCSQTLNHNVMYWYQQKSSQAPKLLFHYYDKDFNNEADTPDNFQSRRPNTSFCFLDIRSPGLGDTAMYLCATSSFSSTDTQYFGPGTRLTVL.

This clonotype was detected only a few times. The rearrangement links TRBV28 to TRBJ2-6; no firm D call. There are 14 residues in the CDR3. Germline V gene lookup returns CDR1 MDHEN and CDR2 SYDVKM. Trimming removed 3 bases from V and 4 bases from J, with 7 bases in between. The CDR3 loop is CASSFHPGANVLTF. CDR3 coding DNA: TGTGCCAGCAGTTTCCATCCCGGGGCCAACGTCCTGACTTTC.

The chain uses TRBV9 and TRBJ2-7, with TRBD1 identical over 7 bases. Germline lookup yields CDR1 SGDLS and CDR2 YYNGEE. This CDR3 contains 15 residues. The V and J ends lost 3 bases and 2 bases, in that order; junction bases with no gene match: 8. The CDR3 nucleotides read TGTGCCAGCAGCGAGAGGACAGGTGAAACCTACGAGCAGTACTTC. Its translation: CASSERTGETYEQYF.

In this sample, this clonotype turned up a few times. This chain connects TRBV5-1 to TRBJ2-3; D possibly corresponds to TRBD1 (6 bases). Germline-derived CDR1 and CDR2 are SGHRS and YFSETQ. There are 13 residues in the CDR3. Between the trimmed V and J ends, which lost 4 bases and 10 bases, there was a span of 16 bases. CDR3 DNA: TGCGCCAGCAGCCAGCCCCAGGGGTCTCCGCAGTATTTT. It specifies CASSQPQGSPQYF. The variable domain in full, with the rest retrieved from reference TRBV5-1 and TRBJ2-3, is KAGVTQTPRYLIKTRGQQVTLSCSPISGHRSVSWYQQTPGQGLQFLFEYFSETQRNKGNFPGRFSGRQFSNSRSEMNVSTLELGDSALYLCASSQPQGSPQYFGPGTRLTVL.

V is TRBV5-4 and J is TRBJ2-1, with TRBD2 matching 9 bases. Germline CDR1 is SGHNT and CDR2 is YYREEE (reference sequence). The CDR3 totals 15 residues. V shed 0 bases, J shed 4 bases, and the junction held 2 bases outside the gene matches. The CDR3 loop reads CASSLARGGYNEQFF. DNA for the CDR3: TGTGCCAGCAGCTTGGCGCGGGGGGGTTACAATGAGCAGTTCTTC.

This clonotype was detected ten times or more. The rearrangement joins TRBV28 to TRBJ2-2; D remains unclear. The germline gives CDR1 MDHEN, CDR2 SYDVKM. This CDR3 is built from 12 residues. Trimming took off 5 bases at V and 4 bases at J, with 5 bases between the two ends. The CDR3 DNA sequence: TGTGCCAGCAGTCAATTCACCGGGGAGCTGTTTTTT. This codes for CASSQFTGELFF.

The rearrangement joins TRBV6-2 or TRBV6-3 to TRBJ2-7; 9 bases are shared with TRBD2. The CDR3 loop spans 14 amino acids. After removal of 7 bases from V and 1 base from J, the junction contained 5 bases not matched to a gene. CDR1 is MNHEY and CDR2 is SVGEGT in the germline V gene. The CDR3 DNA reads as TGTGCCAGCATTTATAGCGGGGGATCCTACGAGCAGTACTTC. It codes for CASIYSGGSYEQYF.

The chain links TRBV7-2 to TRBJ2-3, with 12 bases fitting TRBD2. J gave up 0 bases and V 2 bases, and 0 bases lay outside the gene matches. Germline assignment: CDR1 SGHTA and CDR2 FQGNSA. This CDR3 is built from 16 residues. Here the CDR3 reads CASSLLAGGSTDTQYF. In nucleotides, the CDR3 is TGTGCCAGCAGCTTACTAGCGGGGGGGAGCACAGATACGCAGTATTTT.

V usage is TRBV11-2 and J usage is TRBJ1-4, with D hard to call. Germline values: CDR1 SGHAT, CDR2 FQNNGV. Trimming stripped 0 bases from V and 5 bases from J, with 19 bases between. The CDR3 sequence is 18 residues long. CDR3 region: CASSLEGIIPRRNEKLFF. Here the CDR3 DNA reads TGTGCCAGCAGCTTAGAAGGGATCATTCCGAGAAGAAATGAAAAACTGTTTTTT. The full variable domain, rest sourced from reference TRBV11-2 and TRBJ1-4, is EAGVAQSPRYKIIEKRQSVAFWCNPISGHATLYWYQQILGQGPKLLIQFQNNGVVDDSQLPKDRFSAERLKGVDSTLKIQPAKLEDSAVYLCASSLEGIIPRRNEKLFFGSGTQLSVL.

The J gene is TRBJ2-5, the V gene TRBV20-1, with D perhaps TRBD1 (6 bases). V was cut by 4 bases and J by 2 bases, with 8 bases left in between. This CDR3 has 12 amino acids. Germline CDR1 is DFQATT and CDR2 is SNEGSKA (reference sequence). Written as DNA, the CDR3 is TGCAGTGCTATCGGACAGCAAGAGACCCAGTACTTC. This codes for CSAIGQQETQYF.

The chain links TRBV11-2 to TRBJ1-1; D gene ambiguous. This CDR3 region has 18 residues. V was cut by 0 bases and J by 0 bases, with 17 bases left in between. Germline V gene data show CDR1 as SGHAT and CDR2 as FQNNGV. CDR3 sequence reads: CASSLEGLLPRLNTEAFF. CDR3 nucleotide sequence: TGTGCCAGCAGCTTAGAAGGACTGTTACCTAGGTTGAACACTGAAGCTTTCTTT.

The rearrangement uses TRBV5-6 and TRBJ2-3; D is unclear. The germline gives CDR1 SGHDT, CDR2 YYEEEE. The V end lost 3 bases, the J end lost 5 bases, and 7 bases lay between the germline ends. This CDR3 is built from 12 residues. The CDR3 loop reads CASSWSRDTQYF. In DNA, the CDR3 is TGTGCCAGCAGCTGGTCGAGAGATACGCAGTATTTT.

The chain combines TRBV21-1 with TRBJ2-5; TRBD2 was called by the table and not checked on the DNA. TRBV21-1 is a pseudogene locus. The CDR3 length is 21 residues. CDR3 in amino acids: CASSKVVGRGPGTSGPETQYF. The CDR3 DNA sequence: TGTGCCAGCAGCAAAGTCGTCGGTAGGGGGCCCGGGACTAGCGGGCCAGAGACCCAGTACTTC.

The gene calls are TRBV4-3 and TRBJ1-5, with a tentative D call TRBD1 (5 bases). Germline V lookup: CDR1 LGHNA, CDR2 YSLEER. V was cut by 0 bases and J by 7 bases, with 13 bases left in between. This CDR3 is built from 15 residues. CDR3 region: CASSQDQGSRQPQHF. CDR3 DNA sequence: TGCGCCAGCAGCCAAGATCAGGGATCACGGCAGCCCCAGCATTTT.

This clonotype was seen only a few times. The chain employs TRBV5-6 and TRBJ2-3; D gene unclear. CDR1 and CDR2 (germline): SGHDT, YYEEEE. CDR3 length: 13 residues. The V end lost 0 bases, the J end lost 5 bases, and 7 bases lay between the germline ends. The chain's CDR3 is CASSLEIEDTQYF. DNA for the CDR3: TGTGCCAGCAGCTTGGAAATAGAAGATACGCAGTATTTT.

Only a few counts were recorded for this clonotype. This chain joins TRBV20-1 and TRBJ2-7; 7 bases fit TRBD2. CDR3 length: 14 amino acids. The germline gives CDR1 DFQATT, CDR2 SNEGSKA (reference sequence). V was pared by 2 bases and J by 1 base, with 5 bases of the junction left unmatched. The CDR3: CSARNLADSYEQYF. In DNA form, the CDR3 reads TGCAGTGCTAGAAATCTAGCGGATTCCTACGAGCAGTACTTC.

This clonotype was detected many times. The chain uses TRBV4-3 and TRBJ1-1; 8 nucleotides line up with TRBD1. The germline CDR1 and CDR2 sequences are LGHNA and YSLEER. The CDR3 covers 18 residues. V dropped 0 bases and J dropped 2; count of bases not matched to a gene: 11. This CDR3 is CASSQEAGGQASNTEAFF. DNA of the CDR3: TGCGCCAGCAGCCAAGAGGCTGGGGGACAGGCCTCAAACACTGAAGCTTTCTTT.

This clonotype was seen only a few times. This chain links TRBV20-1 with TRBJ2-3, with 9 bases fitting TRBD2. Germline CDR1 reads DFQATT; CDR2 reads SNEGSKA (reference sequence). The V gene end was trimmed by 5 bases and the J gene end by 6 bases; junction bases not matched to a gene: 12. The CDR3 runs 15 residues. The CDR3 nucleotides read TGCAGTGCTTGGGAGCGGGGGGCCCTCTCCGATACGCAGTATTTT. Translation: CSAWERGALSDTQYF.

The genes are TRBV19 and TRBJ2-5; the D call may be TRBD1 or TRBD2 (6 bases each). Trimming took off 5 bases at V and 2 bases at J, with 12 bases between the two ends. Germline V gives CDR1 LNHDA, CDR2 SQIVND (reference sequence). The CDR3 runs to 14 residues. The CDR3 loop is CASSVAGQQETQYF. CDR3 bases: TGTGCCAGTAGTGTGGCGGGACAACAAGAGACCCAGTACTTC. Based on the CDR3 plus reference TRBV19 and TRBJ2-5, the full variable domain is DGGITQSPKYLFRKEGQNVTLSCEQNLNHDAMYWYRQDPGQGLRLIYYSQIVNDFQKGDIAEGYSVSREKKESFPLTVTSAQKNPTAFYLCASSVAGQQETQYFGPGTRLLVL.

The chain combines TRBV7-9 with TRBJ2-6; D unclear. Germline values: CDR1 SEHNR, CDR2 FQNEAQ (reference sequence). V was clipped by 5 bases and J by 2 bases, with 4 bases between them. This CDR3 contains 13 residues. For the CDR3, the DNA is TGTGCCAGCAGCCGCGCTGGGGCCAACGTCCTGACTTTC. It is translated as CASSRAGANVLTF.

The chain links TRBV6-5 to TRBJ2-7, with D hard to call. Germline V gene sequence: CDR1 MNHEY, CDR2 SVGAGI. This CDR3 is built from 14 residues. Between the trimmed V and J ends, which lost 3 bases and 5 bases, there was a span of 14 bases. CDR3 nucleotide sequence: TGTGCCAGCAGTTATCTTTGGGGAAGGGACGAGCAGTACTTC. Amino acid sequence: CASSYLWGRDEQYF.